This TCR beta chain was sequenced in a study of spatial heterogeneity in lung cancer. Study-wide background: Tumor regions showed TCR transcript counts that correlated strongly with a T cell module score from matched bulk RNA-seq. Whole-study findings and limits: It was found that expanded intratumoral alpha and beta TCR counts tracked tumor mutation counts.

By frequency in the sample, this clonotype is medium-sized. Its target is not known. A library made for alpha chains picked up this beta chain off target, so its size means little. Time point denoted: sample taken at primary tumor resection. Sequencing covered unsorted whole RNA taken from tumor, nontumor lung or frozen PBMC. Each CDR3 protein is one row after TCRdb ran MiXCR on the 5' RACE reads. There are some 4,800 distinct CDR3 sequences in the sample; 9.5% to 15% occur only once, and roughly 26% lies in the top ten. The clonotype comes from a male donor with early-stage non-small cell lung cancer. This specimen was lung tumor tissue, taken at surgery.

CDR3 protein: CATSRDNRLADPTDTQYF. The CDR3 nucleotides are TGTGCCACCAGCAGAGACAACAGACTAGCGGACCCCACAGATACGCAGTATTTT. The chain uses TRBV15 and TRBJ2-3, with 9 bases identical to TRBD2. Trimming cost V 0 bases and J 2 bases; bases outside gene matches: 9. This CDR3 region has 18 residues. Germline CDR1 reads LNHNV; CDR2 reads YYDKDF (reference sequence).